This TCR beta chain was retrieved from a study of blood T cell repertoires in COVID-19. In this sample, this clone turned up a few times. Per the original data handling: Quantification of nucleated cells was approximated via reference gene primer amplification. Profiling relied on immunoSEQ multiplex PCR, and the TCRdb table lists in-frame clones only, not all of them. V and J calls and clone size are those listed in that table; D and trimming were worked out from the DNA. Of 80,000 to 100,000 clones listed, 70% to 90% are singletons. This CDR3 spans 15 amino acids. CDR1 and CDR2 (germline): SGDLS, YYNGEE. V was pared by 4 bases and J by 5 bases, with 19 bases between.

This chain joins TRBV9 and TRBJ2-7; a possible D gene is TRBD1 (5 bases). The clonotype originates from a woman aged 55-69 years in a cohort sampled during active or convalescent COVID-19. The sequencing sample was made of peripheral blood. The CDR3 sequence is CASSFSTGSGNEQYF. The DNA of the CDR3 is TGTGCCAGCAGCTTCTCTACAGGTTCGGGCAACGAGCAGTACTTC.